A single sample gave rise to the 12 T cell receptor beta chains below, sequenced in a study of blood T cell repertoires in COVID-19. The method was immunoSEQ multiplex PCR; TCRdb's version includes in-frame clones alone and lacks a portion of them. The data show approximately 120,000 clones, 70% to 90% seen once. Sequencing was carried out using peripheral blood. Source of these receptors: a human donor in a cohort sampled during active COVID-19.

The genes are TRBV11-2 and TRBJ2-7; TRBD1 agrees at 9 bases. The CDR3 runs to 14 residues. With V trimmed by 5 bases and J by 6 bases, 8 bases remained unmatched. In germline, CDR1 is SGHAT, CDR2 FQNNGV. The CDR3 spells CASSPTGQGVEQYF. The CDR3, as DNA: TGTGCCAGCAGCCCGACGGGACAGGGAGTCGAGCAGTACTTC. Combining the CDR3 with reference TRBV11-2 and TRBJ2-7 gives the whole variable domain EAGVAQSPRYKIIEKRQSVAFWCNPISGHATLYWYQQILGQGPKLLIQFQNNGVVDDSQLPKDRFSAERLKGVDSTLKIQPAKLEDSAVYLCASSPTGQGVEQYFGPGTRLTVT.

The gene calls are TRBV3-1 (or the pseudogene TRBV3-2) and TRBJ1-6; no reliable D call. Germline assignment: CDR1 LGHDT and CDR2 YNNKEL (reference sequence). This CDR3 is built from 17 residues. Trimming removed 4 bases from V and 7 bases from J, with 20 bases in between. CDR3 amino acids: CASSPSYGKGVNSPLHF. CDR3 bases: TGTGCCAGCAGCCCCTCTTATGGAAAGGGAGTGAATTCACCCCTCCACTTT.

CDR3 sequence: CASSIPGDSYNEQFF. The CDR3 DNA reads TGTGCCAGTAGTATACCGGGGGACTCCTACAATGAGCAGTTCTTC. V is TRBV19 and J is TRBJ2-1, with D possibly being TRBD2 (6 bases). Deletions cut 2 bases from V and 0 bases from J, with 8 bases between. This CDR3 spans 15 amino acids. CDR1 LNHDA and CDR2 SQIVND come from the germline V gene (reference sequence).

A single count supports this clone. The V gene is TRBV20-1, the J gene TRBJ2-7; 8 nucleotides match TRBD1. V gave up 3 bases and J gave up 4 bases; unmatched junction bases: 5. Germline V gene data show CDR1 as DFQATT and CDR2 as SNEGSKA (reference sequence). CDR3 length equals 13 residues. CDR3 in amino acids: CSASAGQAYEQYF. The CDR3 DNA reads TGCAGTGCTAGTGCGGGACAGGCATACGAGCAGTACTTC.

Comment on this clone: One end of the junction varies from germline; a read error may be responsible. Other DNA sequences in the sample encode the same CDR3. The gene calls are TRBV7-2 and TRBJ2-7; 7 bases align to TRBD1. CDR3 length: 14 residues. Germline V lookup: CDR1 SGHTA, CDR2 FQGNSA. CDR3 protein: CASRQPGQSYEQYF. The CDR3 DNA is TGCGCCAGCAGACAACCGGGACAGTCCTACGAGCAGTACTTC.

This chain joins TRBV12-2 and TRBJ2-3; the tabulated D call, TRBD2, remains unverified against the DNA. TRBV12-2 is a known pseudogene. The CDR3 is 20 amino acids. CDR3 amino acids: CASRFSGRRPQLTYTDTQYF. CDR3 DNA sequence: TGTGCAAGTCGCTTTAGCGGGAGGCGGCCGCAACTGACTTACACAGATACGCAGTATTTT.

This sequence joins TRBV6-6 and TRBJ1-6, with 8 bases fitting TRBD1. Germline assignment: CDR1 MNHNY and CDR2 SVGAGI (reference sequence). This CDR3 is built from 15 residues. Trimming cost V 2 bases and J 10 bases; bases outside gene matches: 7. The chain's CDR3 is CASSYEPRGRSPLHF. The CDR3 coding sequence is TGTGCCAGCAGTTACGAGCCCAGGGGGCGGTCACCCCTCCACTTT.

CDR3 loop: CASSLVLPEQYF. The CDR3 DNA sequence: TGTGCCAGCAGCTTAGTTCTTCCCGAGCAGTACTTC. This sequence joins TRBV11-2 and TRBJ2-7; no definite D call. The V end was cut by 1 base, the J end by 6 bases, with 7 bases between. In germline, CDR1 is SGHAT, CDR2 FQNNGV. The CDR3 is 12 residues long.

The gene calls are TRBV7-9 and TRBJ1-1, with D maybe TRBD1 (5 bases). Between the trimmed V and J ends, which lost 1 base and 8 bases, there was a span of 11 bases. Germline lookup yields CDR1 SEHNR and CDR2 FQNEAQ (reference sequence). CDR3 length: 13 amino acids. CDR3 residues: CASSLGDSVEAFF. CDR3 DNA: TGTGCCAGCAGCTTAGGAGACAGTGTAGAAGCTTTCTTT.

J is TRBJ2-4 and V is TRBV2; 7 positions agree with TRBD1. Germline CDR1 reads SNHLY; CDR2 reads FYNNEI. V shed 6 bases and J 6 bases; nucleotides not matched to a gene: 5. CDR3 size: 13 residues. Written as DNA, the CDR3 is TGTGCCAGCAGAAACAGGGGTGGAAACATTCAGTACTTC. Translated, it gives CASRNRGGNIQYF.

To note about this clone: This sample includes further DNA sequences coding for the same CDR3. The gene calls are TRBV7-9 and TRBJ2-7; D is uncertain. The CDR3 is 14 residues long. V lost 3 bases to trimming and J lost 0 bases, with 9 bases between them. Per the germline V gene, CDR1 is SEHNR and CDR2 is FQNEAQ (reference sequence). The chain's CDR3 is CASSLSGTSYEQYF. CDR3 DNA: TGTGCCAGCAGCTTGTCAGGAACCTCCTACGAGCAGTACTTC.

This clone was seen a handful of times. The chain recombines TRBV6-6 with TRBJ2-5, with D hard to call. The CDR3 runs to 13 residues. Germline CDR1 MNHNY, CDR2 SVGAGI (reference sequence). V lost 3 bases and J 4 bases, leaving 9 bases between the germline ends. CDR3 DNA sequence: TGTGCCAGCAGTTATAGACTTGTAGAGACCCAGTACTTC. Translated, it gives CASSYRLVETQYF.